One sample yielded the 10 T cell receptor beta chains listed below, sequenced in a study of CD8 T cells in Susac syndrome. With random hexamers, reverse transcription was performed on about 0.5 to 1 ug of RNA. TCRdb reprocessed the immunoSEQ multiplex PCR reads via MiXCR and lists one record per CDR3 protein. The table has over 15,000 distinct CDR3 sequences, 95% seen once. Material: CD8+ T cells from PBMCs. These receptor sequences come from a human donor in good health.

CDR3 in DNA: TGTGCCACCAGTGATTTAGAGCGGCACGAGCAGTTCTTC. This codes for CATSDLERHEQFF. The chain is built from TRBV24-1 and TRBJ2-1; D might be TRBD2 (5 bases). V lost 1 base, J lost 10 bases, and 10 bases lay in between. CDR1 and CDR2 (germline): KGHDR, SFDVKD. The CDR3 sequence is 13 residues long.

The chain is built from TRBV7-8 and TRBJ2-7; no firm D call. Germline V gene data show CDR1 as SGHVS and CDR2 as FQNEAQ. The V gene lost 5 bases and the J gene lost 2 bases, with 13 bases spanning the gap. The CDR3 contains 14 residues. CDR3 loop: CASSRAGPTYEQYV. CDR3 bases: TGTGCCAGCAGCCGAGCAGGACCCACCTACGAGCAGTACGTC.

J is TRBJ2-1 and V is TRBV3-1; no reliable D call. Trimming cost V 0 bases and J 2 bases, with 14 bases left between them. The CDR3 contains 17 residues. The germline V gene encodes CDR1 LGHDT and CDR2 YNNKEL (reference sequence). This CDR3 is CASSQEVARVTYNEQFF. The DNA of the CDR3 is TGTGCCAGCAGCCAAGAAGTGGCGCGTGTTACCTACAATGAGCAGTTCTTC.

V gene TRBV3-1 combines with J gene TRBJ1-1, with D perhaps matching TRBD1 (6 bases). The CDR3 runs to 15 residues. The V and J ends lost 4 bases and 3 bases respectively, with 15 bases between them. CDR1 LGHDT and CDR2 YNNKEL come from the germline V gene (reference sequence). This CDR3 reads CASSPEGERDTEAFF. In DNA form, the CDR3 reads TGTGCCAGCAGCCCAGAGGGGGAGCGGGACACTGAAGCTTTCTTT.

The chain recombines TRBV7-2 with TRBJ2-1; TRBD2 matches 7 bases. The CDR3 contains 14 residues. The germline V gene has CDR1 SGHTA and CDR2 FQGNSA. Germline trimming cut 7 bases from V and 5 bases from J; bases unmatched to any gene: 8. The DNA for the CDR3 is TGTGCCAGCACCCTCACTAGCGTCCACAATGAGCAGTTCTTC. It is translated as CASTLTSVHNEQFF.

This rearrangement joins TRBV7-9 to TRBJ2-7; D may be TRBD2 (5 bases). CDR1 and CDR2 (germline): SEHNR, FQNEAQ (reference sequence). The CDR3 contains 12 residues. Trimming stripped 0 bases from V and 13 bases from J, with 13 bases between. Here the CDR3 DNA reads TGTGCCAGCAGCTTAGCAGGGAGTCTCCTCTACGTC. Translated: CASSLAGSLLYV.

The chain uses TRBV15 and TRBJ2-5; the D is unclear. Germline V CDR1 and CDR2: LNHNV, YYDKDF (reference sequence). The CDR3 length is 13 residues. Between the trimmed V and J ends, which lost 6 bases and 7 bases, there was a span of 15 bases. CDR3 DNA: TGTGCCACCAGTCAGGATAGGTTTTGGACCCAGTACTTC. It specifies CATSQDRFWTQYF. The complete variable domain, with remaining parts taken from reference TRBV15 and TRBJ2-5, reads DAMVIQNPRYQVTQFGKPVTLSCSQTLNHNVMYWYQQKSSQAPKLLFHYYDKDFNNEADTPDNFQSRRPNTSFCFLDIRSPGLGDTAMYLCATSQDRFWTQYFGPGTRLLVL.

The chain joins TRBV27 to TRBJ1-5; D remains unclear. V lost 3 bases and J 7 bases, leaving 13 bases between the germline ends. CDR1 is MNHEY, CDR2 SMNVEV, per germline (reference sequence). The CDR3 is 14 residues long. This CDR3 is CASSLVGPSQPQHF. CDR3 in DNA: TGTGCCAGCAGTTTGGTTGGGCCGAGCCAGCCCCAGCATTTT.

The CDR3 loop is CASSYGGGDYTEAFF. CDR3 DNA: TGTGCCAGCAGCTATGGGGGGGGAGACTACACTGAAGCTTTCTTT. This chain connects TRBV12-3 or TRBV12-4 to TRBJ1-1, with D possibly being TRBD1 (5 bases). This CDR3 is built from 15 residues. V lost 6 bases and J lost 3, with 17 bases in between.

V is TRBV4-1 and J is TRBJ1-5; weak D call: TRBD1 (5 bases). Per germline, CDR1 MGHRA and CDR2 YSYEKL. V dropped 0 bases and J dropped 5 bases, with 11 bases sitting between them. The CDR3 sequence is 15 residues long. The CDR3 region has the DNA TGCGCCAGCAGCCAAGAATGGACATTGGATCAGCCCCAGCATTTT. Translated, it gives CASSQEWTLDQPQHF.